The 23 T cell receptor beta chains given below trace back to one sample, sequenced in a study of blood T cell repertoires in COVID-19. Profiling relied on immunoSEQ multiplex PCR, and the TCRdb table lists in-frame clones only, not all of them. The data show tens of thousands of clones, 88% seen once. Sequences were obtained from peripheral blood. Receptor source: a woman between 50 and 59 years old with active or convalescent COVID-19.

CDR3 residues: CASSLDAGVLGYTF. The CDR3 DNA follows: TGCGCCAGCAGCTTGGATGCGGGGGTTCTCGGCTACACCTTC. The chain is built from TRBV5-1 and TRBJ1-2, with D maybe TRBD1 (5 bases). In germline, CDR1 is SGHRS, CDR2 YFSETQ. CDR3 size: 14 residues. V lost 0 bases, J lost 8 bases, and 14 bases lay in between.

The chain carries TRBV10-2 and TRBJ2-3, with 9 bases that match TRBD2. J was trimmed by 3 bases and V by 2 bases; bases with no gene match: 9. The CDR3 spans 17 residues. CDR1 is WSHSY, CDR2 SAAADI, per germline. CDR3 DNA: TGCGCCAGCAGTGAGGCTAGCGGGATCCGGGGGACAGATACGCAGTATTTT. It yields the protein CASSEASGIRGTDTQYF.

The chain joins TRBV2 to TRBJ2-7, with TRBD2 matching over 14 bases. The junction had 6 bases not matched to a gene; V was cut back by 3 bases and J by 8 bases. Per germline, CDR1 SNHLY and CDR2 FYNNEI. The CDR3 has 15 amino acids. The DNA of the CDR3 is TGTGCCAGCAGTGACGGGACTAGCGGGAGTTTCAAGCAGTACTTC. Protein product: CASSDGTSGSFKQYF.

Turning to this clone: Different DNA sequences within this sample yield the same CDR3. In nucleotides, the CDR3 is TGTGCCAGCTCACCCGGGACAGGTACAGATACGCAGTATTTT. Translating it yields CASSPGTGTDTQYF. V usage is TRBV18 and J usage is TRBJ2-3, with 8 nucleotides matching TRBD1. This CDR3 comprises 14 residues. The trim removed 3 bases at V and 3 bases at J, leaving 2 bases unmatched. Germline loops: CDR1 KGHSH, CDR2 LQKENI.

The V and J genes are TRBV27 and TRBJ2-7; 13 nucleotides match TRBD2. The germline gives CDR1 MNHEY, CDR2 SMNVEV (reference sequence). The CDR3 length is 17 residues. V shed 4 bases and J 3 bases; nucleotides not matched to a gene: 9. CDR3 coding DNA: TGTGCCAGCAGTTCGGAGACTAGCGGGAGGACCAACTACGAGCAGTACTTC. Its protein is CASSSETSGRTNYEQYF.

This chain uses TRBV10-3 with TRBJ2-7; 7 nucleotides match TRBD2. Trimming at V came to 3 bases and at J to 2 bases, leaving 10 bases not matched to a gene. Germline CDR1 and CDR2: ENHRY and SYGVKD. This CDR3 region has 16 residues. The CDR3 nucleotides are TGTGCCATCAGTGACCTCTCTGGCGGGAGTCCCTACGAGCAGTACTTC. Protein: CAISDLSGGSPYEQYF.

The chain uses TRBV10-3 and TRBJ2-3; D might be TRBD1 (6 bases). The CDR3 covers 15 residues. The V and J ends lost 3 bases and 1 base respectively, with 11 bases between them. CDR1 is ENHRY, CDR2 SYGVKD, per germline. The CDR3 coding sequence is TGTGCCATCAGTGACCACAGGGAACGCACAGATACGCAGTATTTT. The encoded protein is CAISDHRERTDTQYF.

Only a few counts were recorded for this clone. The J gene is TRBJ1-5, the V gene TRBV18; maybe TRBD1 (6 bases). CDR3 length: 15 residues. The germline V and J ends were trimmed by 3 bases and 9 bases, with 18 bases remaining between them. Germline CDR1 is KGHSH and CDR2 is LQKENI. The CDR3 DNA reads TGTGCCAGCTCACCCGGCTGGGACATATTTTTGCCCCAGCATTTT. Protein: CASSPGWDIFLPQHF.

The chain links TRBV9 to TRBJ2-1, with TRBD2 as a possible D gene (5 bases). Per the germline V gene, CDR1 is SGDLS and CDR2 is YYNGEE. V lost 4 bases to trimming and J lost 10 bases, with 12 bases between them. This CDR3 spans 12 amino acids. CDR3 amino acids: CASSPSGKEQFF. The DNA for the CDR3 is TGTGCCAGCAGCCCATCCGGGAAAGAGCAGTTCTTC.

V and J are TRBV18 and TRBJ1-5; 11 bases agree with TRBD1. CDR1 and CDR2 (germline): KGHSH, LQKENI. The V segment lost 5 bases and the J segment 4 bases; nucleotides outside the gene matches: 7. The length of the CDR3 is 16 residues. CDR3 residues: CASSRGQGGANQPQHF. Here the CDR3 DNA reads TGTGCCAGCTCAAGGGGACAGGGGGGAGCGAATCAGCCCCAGCATTTT.

As for this clone: This specimen includes other DNA sequences encoding the same CDR3. J is TRBJ1-1 and V is TRBV19; the D gene is possibly TRBD1 (5 bases). The CDR3 has 16 residues. The ends were cut back, 9 bases at V and 3 bases at J, with 23 bases in the middle. Germline CDR1 and CDR2: LNHDA and SQIVND (reference sequence). The CDR3 protein is CASVHWGSLQDTEAFF. CDR3 in DNA: TGTGCCAGCGTTCATTGGGGCAGTCTCCAGGACACTGAAGCTTTCTTT.

The CDR3 region is CASSLGLAGGTDTQYF. The CDR3, as DNA: TGTGCCAGCAGCTTGGGGCTAGCGGGAGGCACAGATACGCAGTATTTT. This chain links TRBV5-4 with TRBJ2-3; 10 bases match TRBD2. This CDR3 comprises 16 residues. The V gene end was trimmed by 0 bases and the J gene end by 1 base; junction bases not matched to a gene: 2. Germline CDR1 and CDR2: SGHNT and YYREEE (reference sequence). The entire variable domain, with the rest obtained from reference TRBV5-4 and TRBJ2-3, is as follows: ETGVTQSPTHLIKTRGQQVTLRCSSQSGHNTVSWYQQALGQGPQFIFQYYREEENGRGNFPPRFSGLQFPNYSSELNVNALELDDSALYLCASSLGLAGGTDTQYFGPGTRLTVL.

The chain combines TRBV29-1 with TRBJ2-7, with D maybe TRBD2 (6 bases). The CDR3 is made up of 16 amino acids. Germline CDR1 and CDR2: SQVTM and ANQGSEA. V lost 7 bases and J lost 1, with 23 bases in between. As DNA, the CDR3 is TGCAGCGCAATCTTGGGCGGGGCGGGATGGTCCTACGAGCAGTACTTC. Encoded protein: CSAILGGAGWSYEQYF.

The CDR3: CASSFAPNPSYEQYF. CDR3 in DNA: TGTGCCAGCAGCTTTGCGCCTAACCCATCCTACGAGCAGTACTTC. The chain combines TRBV5-5 with TRBJ2-7, with D unresolved. This CDR3 contains 15 residues. CDR1 is SGHKS and CDR2 is YYEKEE in the germline V gene (reference sequence). Deletions cut 2 bases from V and 1 base from J, with 13 bases between.

CDR3 DNA: TGTGCCACATCGACAGGGAACGGCTACACCTTC. The encoded protein is CATSTGNGYTF. The chain combines TRBV2 with TRBJ1-2, with 7 bases that match TRBD1. Germline CDR1 reads SNHLY; CDR2 reads FYNNEI. The CDR3 is 11 residues long. With 10 bases clipped from V and 8 bases from J, the junction kept 7 bases outside the gene matches.

V is TRBV2 and J is TRBJ2-1, with 13 positions matching TRBD2. From germline, CDR1 is SNHLY and CDR2 FYNNEI. V lost 10 bases, J lost 8 bases, and 14 bases stayed unmatched. The length of the CDR3 is 16 residues. The CDR3 DNA sequence: TGTGCCACCGGGGGACTAGCGGGGCGGGGGTTGGATGAGCAGTTCTTC. Protein sequence: CATGGLAGRGLDEQFF.

This chain connects TRBV28 to TRBJ2-7, with 11 bases that match TRBD2. Trimming took 6 bases from V and 4 from J; bases not matched to a gene: 8. Germline CDR1 is MDHEN and CDR2 is SYDVKM. This CDR3 is built from 15 residues. CDR3 loop: CASRAPGTSGYEQYF. The CDR3 DNA sequence: TGTGCCAGCAGGGCACCCGGGACTAGCGGTTACGAGCAGTACTTC.

V gene TRBV13 combines with J gene TRBJ2-1, with D unresolved. The CDR3 totals 15 residues. CDR1 and CDR2 from the germline V gene are PRHDT and FYEKMQ (reference sequence). V was shortened by 3 bases and J by 0 bases, with 9 bases between the two germline ends. CDR3 residues: CASSFNPSSYNEQFF. CDR3 coding DNA: TGTGCCAGCAGCTTTAACCCGAGCTCCTACAATGAGCAGTTCTTC. Using reference TRBV13 and TRBJ2-1 for the parts outside the CDR3, the full variable domain is AAGVIQSPRHLIKEKRETATLKCYPIPRHDTVYWYQQGPGQDPQFLISFYEKMQSDKGSIPDRFSAQQFSDYHSELNMSSLELGDSALYFCASSFNPSSYNEQFFGPGTRLTVL.

In its sample, this clone was seen once. The J gene is TRBJ2-5, the V gene TRBV5-4; 10 positions agree with TRBD1. CDR3 length: 14 residues. J lost 2 bases, V lost 4 bases, and 2 bases had no gene match. Germline lookup yields CDR1 SGHNT and CDR2 YYREEE (reference sequence). CDR3 protein: CASSKGQGQETQYF. In DNA form, the CDR3 reads TGTGCCAGCAGCAAGGGACAGGGGCAAGAGACCCAGTACTTC.

V is TRBV9 and J is TRBJ1-2; D may be TRBD1 (6 bases). Germline-derived CDR1 and CDR2 are SGDLS and YYNGEE. The CDR3 sequence is 16 residues long. V was shortened by 3 bases and J by 3 bases, with 18 bases between the two germline ends. The CDR3 DNA follows: TGTGCCAGCAGCGGCCGGACAGAGCAAAGGGACTATGGCTACACCTTC. Translation: CASSGRTEQRDYGYTF.

V and J are TRBV30 and TRBJ2-2, with D perhaps matching TRBD1 (6 bases). V was shortened by 8 bases and J by 1 base, with 14 bases between the two germline ends. The V gene's germline CDR1 is GTSNPN and CDR2 SVGIG (reference sequence). The CDR3 consists of 14 residues. DNA for the CDR3: TGTGCCCAGGACAGTGCGGGGAACACCGGGGAGCTGTTTTTT. Protein product: CAQDSAGNTGELFF. The full variable domain, in which reference TRBV30 and TRBJ2-2 provide the parts outside the CDR3, is SQTIHQWPATLVQPVGSPLSLECTVEGTSNPNLYWYRQAAGRGLQLLFYSVGIGQISSEVPQNLSASRPQDRQFILSSKKLLLSDSGFYLCAQDSAGNTGELFFGEGSRLTVL.

The rearrangement links TRBV12-5 to TRBJ2-7; 7 bases are shared with TRBD1. V trimming: 7 bases; J trimming: 2 bases; junction bases outside the gene matches: 14. CDR1 is LGHNT, CDR2 FRNRAP, per germline. This CDR3 region has 16 residues. CDR3 DNA sequence: TGTGCTAGTGCCACCGATTTCCGGGACAGAGCCTACGAGCAGTACTTC. This gives the protein CASATDFRDRAYEQYF.

V is TRBV2 and J is TRBJ2-1; 8 bases fit TRBD2. The CDR3 covers 16 residues. Germline V gene data show CDR1 as SNHLY and CDR2 as FYNNEI. Trimming cost V 8 bases and J 3 bases; bases outside gene matches: 12. The CDR3 here is CASAPGAGVGYNEQFF. The CDR3 DNA follows: TGTGCCAGCGCTCCCGGAGCGGGAGTAGGCTACAATGAGCAGTTCTTC.